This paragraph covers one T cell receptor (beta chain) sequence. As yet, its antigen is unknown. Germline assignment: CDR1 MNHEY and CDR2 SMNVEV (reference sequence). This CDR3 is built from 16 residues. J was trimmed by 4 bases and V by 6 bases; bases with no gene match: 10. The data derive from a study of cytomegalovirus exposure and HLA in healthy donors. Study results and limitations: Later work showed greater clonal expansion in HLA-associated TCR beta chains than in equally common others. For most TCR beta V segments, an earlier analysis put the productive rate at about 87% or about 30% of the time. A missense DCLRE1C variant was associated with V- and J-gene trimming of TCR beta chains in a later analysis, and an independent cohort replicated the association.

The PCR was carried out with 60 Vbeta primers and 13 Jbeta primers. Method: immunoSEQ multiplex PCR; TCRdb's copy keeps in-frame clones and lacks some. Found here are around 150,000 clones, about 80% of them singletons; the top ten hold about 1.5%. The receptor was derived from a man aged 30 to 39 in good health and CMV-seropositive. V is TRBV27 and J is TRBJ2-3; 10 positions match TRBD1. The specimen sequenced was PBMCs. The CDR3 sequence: CASSPSDRGRADTQYF. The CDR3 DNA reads TGTGCCAGCAGCCCTTCGGACAGGGGGAGGGCAGATACGCAGTATTTT.